What follows describes a single T cell receptor beta chain. Its target is unknown. This entry belongs to a study of shared clonotypes between healthy human individuals. About the research overall: The composition of the donors was a couple of women and three men aged 18 to 49. Each donor contributed plates that comprised three CD4 naive, three CD4 memory, two CD8 naive and one CD8 memory.

Trimming cost V 1 base and J 5 bases; bases outside gene matches: 1. Germline CDR1 is LGHNT and CDR2 is FRNRAP. The CDR3 is made up of 13 amino acids. Study results and limitations: It was the few donors that limited the genetic and exposure-history diversity represented.

Researchers partitioned CD4+ cells into CD45RA+ naive and CD45RA-negative memory subsets. Clones were sequenced by immunoSEQ multiplex PCR, and TCRdb holds only the in-frame ones, with some missing. The data hold around 200,000 clones, with around 63% observed a single time. The specimen sequenced was memory CD4+ T cells sorted from blood. Subset in this sample: CD45RA-negative fraction. The TCR sequence derives from a young man in good health. The genes are TRBV12-5 and TRBJ2-7; 8 bases are a match to TRBD1. The CDR3 DNA reads as TGTGCTAGTGGTTTGGGGACAGGGAACGAGCAGTACTTC. Translated: CASGLGTGNEQYF.